This entry features one T cell receptor beta chain sequence. Its target is not known. This sample stems from a study of post-analysis software for immune sequencing data. Unique molecular identifiers had been added to the TCR beta cDNA libraries. Out of about 0.9 to 11 million T cells, 480,000 or so cDNA molecules were generated. TCRdb analysed the PCR reads with MiXCR anew, one entry per CDR3 protein. The sample holds about 460,000 distinct CDR3 sequences; around 40% are singletons and the top ten take around 10%. Germline V CDR1 and CDR2: SGHRS, YFSETQ. V was pared by 1 base and J by 4 bases, with 11 bases between. There are 14 residues in the CDR3. General study results and limits: TRBV segments more frequent in patients than in controls numbered several and included TRBV5-6, TRBV5-1 and TRBV20-1. Relative to controls, patients with multiple sclerosis showed significantly lower normalized Chao1 diversity.

Sequencing was done on a sample of blood. The chain is built from TRBV5-1 and TRBJ1-2; D is undetermined. The source is a girl under 18 with multiple sclerosis. In nucleotides, the CDR3 is TGCGCCAGCAGCTTGAACCCCGAATCCTATGGCTACACCTTC. Protein product: CASSLNPESYGYTF.